The 6 T cell receptor beta chains below were found in one sample sequenced in a study of molecular identifiers for immune sequencing clone quantification. Via MiXCR, TCRdb re-called the PCR reads, giving one row per CDR3 protein. The table records approximately 37,000 distinct CDR3 sequences, 15% to 20% of them present only once. What was sequenced was naive CD8+ T cells from blood, with Jurkat cell RNA spiked in. As for subset: FACS-sorted CD8+CD4-CCR7+CD45RA+ naive T cells. These receptors all stem from a human donor in good health. Some libraries in this study had Jurkat cell RNA spiked in.

V and J are TRBV27 and TRBJ2-7, with 9 bases lining up with TRBD1. The CDR3 is 16 amino acids. Germline V CDR1 and CDR2: MNHEY, SMNVEV (reference sequence). Trimming cost V 3 bases and J 3 bases; bases outside gene matches: 9. CDR3 coding DNA: TGTGCCAGCAGTTTCATCCAGGACAGGGGACTCTACGAGCAGTACTTC. The encoded protein is CASSFIQDRGLYEQYF.

This clonotype was detected ten times or more. The rearrangement links TRBV11-2 to TRBJ2-5; 14 bases agree with TRBD2. CDR1 SGHAT and CDR2 FQNNGV come from the germline V gene. The J segment lost 1 base and the V segment lost 5 bases, leaving 3 bases of the junction unmatched. This CDR3 is 16 amino acids long. The CDR3 nucleotides read TGTGCCAGCAGCCCAGGGACTAGCGGGGGCCAAGAGACCCAGTACTTC. Its protein product is CASSPGTSGGQETQYF.

This clonotype has ten or more counts. The chain is built from TRBV7-8 and TRBJ2-3, with TRBD2 identical over 8 bases. The V segment lost 5 bases and the J segment 4 bases; nucleotides outside the gene matches: 11. The CDR3 runs to 16 residues. The germline gives CDR1 SGHVS, CDR2 FQNEAQ. The CDR3 is CASSPLSGGGPDTQYF. The CDR3 bases are TGTGCCAGCAGCCCACTCTCCGGGGGGGGGCCAGATACGCAGTATTTT.

Many counts were recorded for this clonotype. The chain joins TRBV11-2 to TRBJ2-7, with 8 bases aligning to TRBD1. Trimming took 5 bases from V and 4 from J; bases not matched to a gene: 7. CDR1 and CDR2 (germline): SGHAT, FQNNGV. This CDR3 is 14 amino acids long. DNA for the CDR3: TGTGCCAGCAGCAACCCGGGACAGGCGTACGAGCAGTACTTC. Translated: CASSNPGQAYEQYF.

This clonotype was seen a few times. This may be a read error: a much more frequent sequence differs by one nucleotide. Because the CDR3 is missing its conserved closing phenylalanine or tryptophan, this is likely a read error. This chain connects TRBV6-1 to TRBJ2-3, with 12 bases lining up with TRBD2. V gave up 8 bases and J gave up 6 bases; unmatched junction bases: 6. In germline, CDR1 is MNHNS, CDR2 SASEGT. The CDR3 extends over 14 amino acids. The CDR3 DNA sequence: TGTGCCAGCGACAGACTAGCGGGAGCTGATACGCAGTATCTT. It codes for CASDRLAGADTQYL.

The chain employs TRBV4-2 and TRBJ1-5, with 11 bases that match TRBD1. In germline, CDR1 is LGHNA, CDR2 YNFKEQ. The CDR3 loop spans 17 amino acids. The trim removed 0 bases at V and 6 bases at J, leaving 7 bases unmatched. In DNA, the CDR3 is TGTGCCAGCAGCCAAGAAGATTATGGGACAGGGGGTCAGCCCCAGCATTTT. This encodes CASSQEDYGTGGQPQHF.